The rows below give T cell receptor beta chains drawn from one sample of a study of shared clonotypes between healthy human individuals. Sequencing used immunoSEQ multiplex PCR; TCRdb keeps in-frame clones, though not all of them. The sample consists of 2 million to 2.5 million clones, just over 90% of them appearing once. Sequenced: naive CD4+ T cells from PBMCs. Source of these receptors: a man between 18 and 29 years old in good health. Some clones in this sample may be carry-over from other donors' samples. Both conserved end residues are part of each CDR3. The order of the fields is D gene, clone size, J gene, V gene, CDR3 DNA, CDR3 protein. D genes are given only for firm matches. Size is stated for part of the rows, as once, few or many counts, or as a class when the clone is expanded.

d_gene: .
abundance: once
j_gene: TRBJ1-1
v_gene: TRBV28
CDR3nt: TGTGCCAGCAGTGTTCGAATGAACACTGAAGCTTTCTTT
CDR3aa: CASSVRMNTEAFF

d_gene: .
abundance: few
j_gene: TRBJ1-2
v_gene: TRBV7-2
CDR3nt: TGTGCCAGCAGCTTAGGGCGGGAGGGGCGTGGCTACACCTTC
CDR3aa: CASSLGREGRGYTF

d_gene: .
abundance: .
j_gene: TRBJ2-7
v_gene: TRBV7-2
CDR3nt: TGTGCCACCAAGAGCAGGGGCTCCTTCTACGAGCAGTACTTC
CDR3aa: CATKSRGSFYEQYF

d_gene: .
abundance: once
j_gene: TRBJ1-1
v_gene: TRBV6-5
CDR3nt: TGTGCCAGCAGTAAAATGGGGACTGAAGCTTTCTTT
CDR3aa: CASSKMGTEAFF

d_gene: .
abundance: .
j_gene: TRBJ1-4
v_gene: TRBV19
CDR3nt: TGTGCCAGTAGTACAGGCGTTGCAACTAATGAAAAACTGTTTTTT
CDR3aa: CASSTGVATNEKLFF

d_gene: TRBD2
abundance: .
j_gene: TRBJ2-1
v_gene: TRBV5-1
CDR3nt: TGCGCCAGCAGGTTAACTAGCGGGCTGGACAATGAGCAGTTCTTC
CDR3aa: CASRLTSGLDNEQFF

d_gene: .
abundance: .
j_gene: TRBJ1-5
v_gene: TRBV21-1
CDR3nt: TGTGCCAGCAGCAAAATCGGGCCGGGGTCTAGCAATCAGCCCCAGCATTTT
CDR3aa: CASSKIGPGSSNQPQHF

d_gene: .
abundance: .
j_gene: TRBJ1-5
v_gene: TRBV28
CDR3nt: TGTGCCAGCCGAAAAGTAGGGGGGTTTAGCAATCAGCCCCAGCATTTT
CDR3aa: CASRKVGGFSNQPQHF

d_gene: .
abundance: few
j_gene: TRBJ1-3
v_gene: TRBV5-4
CDR3nt: TGTGCCAGCAGCTTGCTCGCCCAACACTCTGGAAACACCATATATTTT
CDR3aa: CASSLLAQHSGNTIYF

d_gene: .
abundance: .
j_gene: TRBJ1-1
v_gene: TRBV7-2
CDR3nt: TGTGCCAGCAGCTTTACATCGAACACTGAAGCTTTCTTT
CDR3aa: CASSFTSNTEAFF

d_gene: TRBD1
abundance: .
j_gene: TRBJ1-2
v_gene: TRBV18
CDR3nt: TGTGCCAGCTCACCTGGGACAGGGGGCTTGGGTGGCTACACCTTC
CDR3aa: CASSPGTGGLGGYTF

d_gene: .
abundance: .
j_gene: TRBJ2-7
v_gene: TRBV11-2
CDR3nt: TGTGCCAGCAGAAAAACAGAATACGAGCAGTACTTC
CDR3aa: CASRKTEYEQYF

d_gene: .
abundance: .
j_gene: TRBJ2-2
v_gene: TRBV2
CDR3nt: TGTGCCAGCAGTGAATATGGTCCGGGACTTAGGGGGACCGGGGAGCTGTTTTTT
CDR3aa: CASSEYGPGLRGTGELFF

d_gene: TRBD1
abundance: .
j_gene: TRBJ2-7
v_gene: TRBV18
CDR3nt: TGTGCCAGCTCATCCTCTGACAGGGCCTCCTACGAGCAGTACTTC
CDR3aa: CASSSSDRASYEQYF

d_gene: .
abundance: .
j_gene: TRBJ1-1
v_gene: TRBV5-1
CDR3nt: TGCGCCAGCAGCAAAATGGAGGAAACTGAAGCTTTCTTT
CDR3aa: CASSKMEETEAFF

d_gene: TRBD2
abundance: .
j_gene: TRBJ2-7
v_gene: TRBV14
CDR3nt: TGTGCCAGCAGCCAACTCTTAGCGGGGCCTCACTACGAGCAGTACTTC
CDR3aa: CASSQLLAGPHYEQYF

d_gene: .
abundance: .
j_gene: TRBJ1-3
v_gene: TRBV14
CDR3nt: TGTGCCAGCAGCCTAACAGGGACCGGCTGGGCGACCGGTGCGGGAAACACCATATATTTT
CDR3aa: CASSLTGTGWATGAGNTIYF

d_gene: TRBD1
abundance: .
j_gene: TRBJ2-7
v_gene: TRBV29-1
CDR3nt: TGCAGCGTTGATCAGGGGGCGGGCTACGAGCAGTACTTC
CDR3aa: CSVDQGAGYEQYF

d_gene: .
abundance: .
j_gene: TRBJ1-5
v_gene: TRBV2
CDR3nt: TGTGCCAGCAGAGGGGACGGCAATCAGCCCCAGCATTTT
CDR3aa: CASRGDGNQPQHF

d_gene: .
abundance: .
j_gene: TRBJ2-5
v_gene: TRBV2
CDR3nt: TGTGCCAGCAGTTTTTACGGACAAGAGACCCAGTACTTC
CDR3aa: CASSFYGQETQYF

d_gene: .
abundance: .
j_gene: TRBJ1-2
v_gene: TRBV19
CDR3nt: TGTGCCAGTAGTATTCTGAACGGCGGCTATGGCTACACCTTC
CDR3aa: CASSILNGGYGYTF

d_gene: .
abundance: .
j_gene: TRBJ1-2
v_gene: TRBV7-9
CDR3nt: TGTGCCAGCAGCCCCGGGGGAGGGGCTGGTGGCTACACCTTC
CDR3aa: CASSPGGGAGGYTF

d_gene: .
abundance: .
j_gene: TRBJ2-7
v_gene: TRBV6-6
CDR3nt: TGTGCCAGCAGCCCCTCCTACGAGCAGTACTTC
CDR3aa: CASSPSYEQYF

d_gene: .
abundance: .
j_gene: TRBJ2-5
v_gene: TRBV11-3
CDR3nt: TGTGCCAGCAGCTTAACAGCACAAGAGACCCAGTACTTC
CDR3aa: CASSLTAQETQYF

d_gene: TRBD1
abundance: .
j_gene: TRBJ1-4
v_gene: TRBV18
CDR3nt: TGTGCCAGCTCGGCCGGGACAGGGAATGAAAAACTGTTTTTT
CDR3aa: CASSAGTGNEKLFF

d_gene: .
abundance: .
j_gene: TRBJ1-4
v_gene: TRBV7-8
CDR3nt: TGTGCCAGCAGCTTCTACACGGGGACGTGGGATGAAAAACTGTTTTTT
CDR3aa: CASSFYTGTWDEKLFF

d_gene: .
abundance: .
j_gene: TRBJ1-2
v_gene: TRBV11-3
CDR3nt: TGTGCCAGCAGCGCCCGTGGCGATGGCTACACCTTC
CDR3aa: CASSARGDGYTF

d_gene: .
abundance: .
j_gene: TRBJ2-7
v_gene: TRBV29-1
CDR3nt: TGCAGCGTGGGCAGGGGCATCTCCTACGAGCAGTACTTC
CDR3aa: CSVGRGISYEQYF

d_gene: TRBD2
abundance: .
j_gene: TRBJ2-7
v_gene: TRBV11-2
CDR3nt: TGTGCCAGCAGCTCCCCCCGGCAGGCGGGAGCAAACTTC
CDR3aa: CASSSPRQAGANF

d_gene: .
abundance: .
j_gene: TRBJ2-6
v_gene: TRBV2
CDR3nt: TGTGCCGGATCTGGGGCCAACGTCCTGACTTTC
CDR3aa: CAGSGANVLTF

d_gene: TRBD2
abundance: once
j_gene: TRBJ2-3
v_gene: TRBV18
CDR3nt: TGTGCCAGCTCCCCTGGACTAGCGGGAGTAGCAGATACGCAGTATTTT
CDR3aa: CASSPGLAGVADTQYF

d_gene: .
abundance: .
j_gene: TRBJ1-2
v_gene: TRBV11-2
CDR3nt: TGTGCCAGCAGCTCGGGGGCGTACGTTAGTGGAGATGGCTACACCTTC
CDR3aa: CASSSGAYVSGDGYTF

d_gene: .
abundance: .
j_gene: TRBJ1-4
v_gene: TRBV4-1
CDR3nt: TGCGCCAGCAGCCAAAGTCCGGAGACTAATGAAAAACTGTTTTTT
CDR3aa: CASSQSPETNEKLFF

d_gene: TRBD1
abundance: .
j_gene: TRBJ2-4
v_gene: TRBV5-1
CDR3nt: TGCGCCAGCAGCTTGGTTACAGGGGGCGTGAGAAACATTCAGTACTTC
CDR3aa: CASSLVTGGVRNIQYF

d_gene: .
abundance: .
j_gene: TRBJ1-5
v_gene: TRBV11-2
CDR3nt: TGTGCCAGCAGCTCCCCCGCGGCAGGGGAACAGCCCCAGCATTTT
CDR3aa: CASSSPAAGEQPQHF

d_gene: TRBD2
abundance: .
j_gene: TRBJ2-2
v_gene: TRBV5-1
CDR3nt: TGCGCCAGCAGCTTGGGGGTTCTAGCGGGGACCGGGGAGCTGTTTTTT
CDR3aa: CASSLGVLAGTGELFF

d_gene: TRBD2
abundance: .
j_gene: TRBJ2-7
v_gene: TRBV6-5
CDR3nt: TGTGCCAGCAGTTCGACTAGCGGCGAGCAGTACTTC
CDR3aa: CASSSTSGEQYF

d_gene: .
abundance: .
j_gene: TRBJ2-3
v_gene: TRBV14
CDR3nt: TGTGCCAGCATCCCGCGGGTCGGGAACACAGATACGCAGTATTTT
CDR3aa: CASIPRVGNTDTQYF

d_gene: .
abundance: .
j_gene: TRBJ2-5
v_gene: TRBV29-1
CDR3nt: TGCAGCGTTGAAAGTGGCGCGGGGCAGGGCGACCAAGAGACCCAGTACTTC
CDR3aa: CSVESGAGQGDQETQYF

d_gene: TRBD1
abundance: .
j_gene: TRBJ1-1
v_gene: TRBV7-9
CDR3nt: TGTGCCAGCAGCATGGACAGGGGTTTGGAAAACACTGAAGCTTTCTTT
CDR3aa: CASSMDRGLENTEAFF

d_gene: TRBD2
abundance: .
j_gene: TRBJ2-3
v_gene: TRBV11-3
CDR3nt: TGTGCCAGCAGCCTGATGAGGGGACTAACGGATACGCAGTATTTT
CDR3aa: CASSLMRGLTDTQYF

d_gene: TRBD2
abundance: .
j_gene: TRBJ2-1
v_gene: TRBV5-1
CDR3nt: TGCGCCAGCAGCAAAATTCCGGGACTAGCGCAAGATGACAATGAGCAGTTCTTC
CDR3aa: CASSKIPGLAQDDNEQFF